This entry lists 32 T cell receptor beta chains sequenced from one sample in a study of T cell responses to AZD1222 COVID-19 vaccine. Profiled with immunoSEQ multiplex PCR; TCRdb holds only in-frame clones, not every one. The data hold approximately 170,000 clones, with about 91% observed a single time. The source material was peripheral blood, sampled on day 0 of AZD1222 vaccination. The receptors stem from an adult in good health.

The chain combines TRBV28 with TRBJ1-5; unclear D gene. CDR1 MDHEN and CDR2 SYDVKM come from the germline V gene. Between the trimmed V and J ends, which lost 9 bases and 1 base, there was a span of 19 bases. The CDR3 spans 16 residues. The CDR3 region has the DNA TGTGCCAGTAGGGCCGTTCTCGGCGGGAGCAATCAGCCCCAGCATTTT. Translating gives CASRAVLGGSNQPQHF. The full variable domain, its missing parts supplied by reference TRBV28 and TRBJ1-5, is DVKVTQSSRYLVKRTGEKVFLECVQDMDHENMFWYRQDPGLGLRLIYFSYDVKMKEKGDIPEGYSVSREKKERFSLILESASTNQTSMYLCASRAVLGGSNQPQHFGDGTRLSIL.

This clone has just a few counts. The chain uses TRBV14 and TRBJ2-7, with 7 bases fitting TRBD2. J lost 6 bases, V lost 5 bases, and 7 bases had no gene match. Germline V gives CDR1 SGHDN, CDR2 FVKESK. This CDR3 region has 13 residues. The CDR3 loop reads CASSWEWGGEQYF. CDR3 bases: TGTGCCAGCAGCTGGGAGTGGGGGGGCGAGCAGTACTTC.

The V and J genes are TRBV18 and TRBJ1-3; D ambiguous. Trimming removed 4 bases at V and 0 bases at J, with 10 bases between. The CDR3 runs 15 residues. In germline, CDR1 is KGHSH, CDR2 LQKENI. The CDR3 reads CASSLSRSSGNTIYF. The CDR3 region has the DNA TGTGCCAGCTCACTTTCCCGGAGCTCTGGAAACACCATATATTTT.

The chain joins TRBV7-8 to TRBJ1-2; D is possibly TRBD1 (5 bases). This CDR3 spans 16 amino acids. V lost 5 bases to trimming and J lost 4 bases, with 20 bases between them. Germline V gives CDR1 SGHVS, CDR2 FQNEAQ. The CDR3 nucleotides read TGTGCCAGCAGCCCCCTAGGGGCTGAGGGGACCTATGGCTACACCTTC. Translated, it gives CASSPLGAEGTYGYTF. Variable domain in full (rest from reference TRBV7-8 and TRBJ1-2): GAGVSQSPRYKVAKRGQDVALRCDPISGHVSLFWYQQALGQGPEFLTYFQNEAQLDKSGLPSDRFFAERPEGSVSTLKIQRTQQEDSAVYLCASSPLGAEGTYGYTFGSGTRLTVV.

The V and J genes are TRBV7-9 and TRBJ1-5; D gene unclear. V was clipped by 1 base and J by 11 bases, with 12 bases between them. The CDR3 has 13 amino acids. The V gene's germline CDR1 is SEHNR and CDR2 FQNEAQ (reference sequence). The CDR3 region has the DNA TGTGCCAGCAGCTTAGTTGGGTCCTCGGCCCAGCATTTT. It yields the protein CASSLVGSSAQHF.

This chain uses TRBV18 with TRBJ1-2, with a possible D match to TRBD1 (6 bases). This CDR3 region has 17 residues. V was trimmed by 3 bases and J by 0 bases, leaving 17 bases between them. In germline, CDR1 is KGHSH, CDR2 LQKENI. The CDR3 DNA follows: TGTGCCAGCTCACCGCAGGGACAAGGCCTTTCTAACTATGGCTACACCTTC. Translating gives CASSPQGQGLSNYGYTF.

The chain carries TRBV5-1 and TRBJ2-7; TRBD2 agrees at 13 bases. Trimming cost V 2 bases and J 2 bases; bases outside gene matches: 1. The germline CDR1 and CDR2 sequences are SGHRS and YFSETQ. This CDR3 comprises 15 residues. CDR3 region: CASSLGTSGAYEQYF. The DNA of the CDR3 is TGCGCCAGCAGCTTAGGGACTAGCGGGGCCTACGAGCAGTACTTC.

The chain recombines TRBV24-1 with TRBJ1-4; D uncertain. The CDR3 covers 15 residues. Trimming shortened V by 3 bases and J by 8 bases, and 15 bases separated the two germline ends. Germline lookup yields CDR1 KGHDR and CDR2 SFDVKD. CDR3 in amino acids: CATSDARSKGEKLFF. CDR3 in DNA: TGTGCCACCAGTGATGCGCGGTCAAAAGGAGAAAAACTGTTTTTT.

As to this clone: The limits of the CDR3 on the DNA are not certain, so only TCRdb's listed CDR3 is given. This chain uses TRBV7-2 with TRBJ2-3; the D segment call TRBD2 is taken from the table without a DNA check. The CDR3 length equals 15 residues, ends included. Germline assignment: CDR1 SGHTA and CDR2 FQGNSA. CDR3 sequence reads: CASSSSAGITDTQYF.

The chain combines TRBV7-8 with TRBJ2-7; a possible D gene is TRBD1 (5 bases). V was trimmed by 5 bases and J by 1 base, leaving 9 bases between them. Germline V CDR1 and CDR2: SGHVS, FQNEAQ. The CDR3 totals 13 residues. CDR3 loop: CASSPGPSYEQYF. CDR3 DNA: TGTGCCAGCAGCCCAGGGCCTTCCTACGAGCAGTACTTC.

V usage is TRBV6-5 and J usage is TRBJ1-4, with D unclear. Trimming took off 8 bases at V and 8 bases at J, with 12 bases between the two ends. There are 12 residues in the CDR3. CDR1 is MNHEY, CDR2 SVGAGI, per germline. DNA for the CDR3: TGTGCCAGCGATGGCCCGGGGGAAAAACTGTTTTTT. Encoded protein: CASDGPGEKLFF.

CDR3: CASSSRGSGRSGANVLTF. CDR3 DNA sequence: TGTGCCAGCAGCTCACGGGGTAGCGGGAGGTCTGGGGCCAACGTCCTGACTTTC. V and J are TRBV7-2 and TRBJ2-6; TRBD2 matches at 10 bases. Germline CDR1 reads SGHTA; CDR2 reads FQGNSA. The CDR3 runs 18 residues. Germline trimming cut 4 bases from V and 1 base from J; bases unmatched to any gene: 7.

A single count supports this clone. The chain combines TRBV28 with TRBJ2-7; 10 bases match TRBD2. From germline, CDR1 is MDHEN and CDR2 SYDVKM. V shed 2 bases, J shed 0 bases, and the junction held 4 bases outside the gene matches. The CDR3 is 16 amino acids. The CDR3 bases are TGTGCCAGCAGTTTACAAGCGGGAGGGACCTCCTACGAGCAGTACTTC. Translation: CASSLQAGGTSYEQYF.

This clone was picked up a small number of times. CDR3 nucleotides: TGCGCCAGCAGCTATCTGGCGGGAGGGGACACTGAAGCTTTCTTT. This gives the protein CASSYLAGGDTEAFF. The chain carries TRBV5-1 and TRBJ1-1, with D possibly matching TRBD1 (5 bases). The V gene's germline CDR1 is SGHRS and CDR2 YFSETQ. Deletions cut 3 bases from V and 3 bases from J, with 15 bases between. The CDR3 is made up of 15 amino acids.

Remarks on this clone: Different DNA sequences within this sample yield the same CDR3. The rearrangement uses TRBV7-9 and TRBJ2-3; D is unclear. The germline V and J ends were trimmed by 5 bases and 6 bases, with 6 bases remaining between them. Germline V CDR1 and CDR2: SEHNR, FQNEAQ (reference sequence). The CDR3 loop spans 11 amino acids. Here the CDR3 reads CASSQGDTQYF. CDR3 DNA: TGTGCCAGCAGCCAAGGGGATACGCAGTATTTT.

The chain recombines TRBV28 with TRBJ1-5, with D possibly TRBD1 on 6 matching bases. The V end lost 5 bases, the J end lost 7 bases, and 15 bases lay between the germline ends. Per the germline V gene, CDR1 is MDHEN and CDR2 is SYDVKM. This CDR3 comprises 14 residues. CDR3 sequence (DNA): TGTGCCAGCAGTCAACAAGGACAGACCCAGCCCCAGCATTTT. It encodes CASSQQGQTQPQHF. The full variable domain, its missing parts supplied by reference TRBV28 and TRBJ1-5, is DVKVTQSSRYLVKRTGEKVFLECVQDMDHENMFWYRQDPGLGLRLIYFSYDVKMKEKGDIPEGYSVSREKKERFSLILESASTNQTSMYLCASSQQGQTQPQHFGDGTRLSIL.

The V gene is TRBV1, the J gene TRBJ2-3; TRBD1, the D gene given by the table, was not confirmed from the DNA. TRBV1 is an annotated pseudogene. The CDR3 has 17 residues. CDR3 sequence reads: CTSSLPCGTEFTDTQYF. CDR3 sequence (DNA): TGCACCAGCAGCCTCCCCTGCGGGACAGAATTCACAGATACGCAGTATTTT.

This sequence joins TRBV12-3 or TRBV12-4 and TRBJ2-1; unclear D gene. The germline V and J ends were trimmed by 5 bases and 8 bases, with 13 bases remaining between them. This CDR3 has 13 residues. DNA for the CDR3: TGTGCCAGCAGTACCCTCGGACGTTATGAGCAGTTCTTC. Amino acids: CASSTLGRYEQFF.

The rearrangement uses TRBV7-9 and TRBJ1-4, with D tentatively TRBD1 (5 bases). Looked up from germline, CDR1 is SEHNR and CDR2 is FQNEAQ (reference sequence). V was shortened by 4 bases and J by 0 bases, with 12 bases between the two germline ends. The CDR3 extends over 16 amino acids. Written as DNA, the CDR3 is TGTGCCAGCAGCTGGGGGATGTTAGCAACTAATGAAAAACTGTTTTTT. It is translated as CASSWGMLATNEKLFF. Full variable domain (outside the CDR3, taken from reference TRBV7-9 and TRBJ1-4): DTGVSQNPRHKITKRGQNVTFRCDPISEHNRLYWYRQTLGQGPEFLTYFQNEAQLEKSRLLSDRFSAERPKGSFSTLEIQRTEQGDSAMYLCASSWGMLATNEKLFFGSGTQLSVL.

V usage is TRBV18 and J usage is TRBJ1-6; weak D call: TRBD1 (5 bases). The CDR3 consists of 17 residues. V lost 2 bases to trimming and J lost 8 bases, with 19 bases between them. Germline values: CDR1 KGHSH, CDR2 LQKENI. The CDR3 reads CASSPGVGRRVDSPLHF. The CDR3 DNA follows: TGTGCCAGCTCACCAGGGGTCGGCCGCAGGGTTGATTCACCCCTCCACTTT.

As DNA, the CDR3 is TGCGCCAGCAGCTTGGTCGCGGAATTGGATGGCTACACCTTC. As protein: CASSLVAELDGYTF. V gene TRBV5-1 combines with J gene TRBJ1-2; D uncertain. Germline loops: CDR1 SGHRS, CDR2 YFSETQ. V lost 0 bases, J lost 6 bases, and 12 bases lay in between. The CDR3 has 14 residues.

The V gene is TRBV9, the J gene TRBJ1-1, with a possible D match to TRBD1 (6 bases). Per germline, CDR1 SGDLS and CDR2 YYNGEE. V lost 1 base to trimming and J lost 1 base, with 8 bases between them. The CDR3 is made up of 14 amino acids. The DNA of the CDR3 is TGTGCCAGCAGCGTACGACAGGCGAACACTGAAGCTTTCTTT. Protein product: CASSVRQANTEAFF.

The V gene is TRBV10-3, the J gene TRBJ2-2; D remains ambiguous. Trimming removed 2 bases at V and 7 bases at J, with 14 bases between. CDR3 length equals 15 residues. Germline lookup yields CDR1 ENHRY and CDR2 SYGVKD. The CDR3 loop reads CAISEPAKAIGELFF. The CDR3 coding sequence is TGTGCCATCAGTGAGCCGGCGAAAGCGATCGGGGAGCTGTTTTTT.

V usage is TRBV12-3 or TRBV12-4 and J usage is TRBJ2-5; D may be TRBD1 or TRBD2 (5 bases each). This CDR3 contains 13 residues. The germline V and J ends were trimmed by 5 bases and 2 bases, with 9 bases remaining between them. For the CDR3, the DNA is TGTGCCAGCAGTCGGGACGGGCAAGAGACCCAGTACTTC. The encoded protein is CASSRDGQETQYF.

CDR3 DNA sequence: TGTGCCAGCAGCTTTTTTTTAGCGGGAAAGGGCTACGAGCAGTACTTC. It is translated as CASSFFLAGKGYEQYF. The V gene is TRBV7-8, the J gene TRBJ2-7, with 8 bases matching TRBD2. The CDR3 runs 16 residues. Germline trimming cut 3 bases from V and 3 bases from J; bases unmatched to any gene: 10. Per germline, CDR1 SGHVS and CDR2 FQNEAQ.

The J gene is TRBJ2-7, the V gene TRBV6-5; no clear D. V dropped 6 bases and J dropped 2 bases, with 8 bases sitting between them. Germline V gives CDR1 MNHEY, CDR2 SVGAGI. The CDR3 is 12 residues long. In DNA form, the CDR3 reads TGTGCCAGCAGCCGCATTCCCTACGAGCAGTACTTC. Translated, it gives CASSRIPYEQYF.

The rearrangement uses TRBV12-3 or TRBV12-4 and TRBJ1-2; tentative D call: TRBD1 (5 bases). Trimming stripped 6 bases from V and 2 bases from J, with 10 bases between. The length of the CDR3 is 13 residues. For the CDR3, the DNA is TGTGCCAGCAGCCCTGGGGGGAACTATGGCTACACCTTC. Translated, it gives CASSPGGNYGYTF.

The chain carries TRBV30 and TRBJ1-1; D is ambiguous. The germline V gene encodes CDR1 GTSNPN and CDR2 SVGIG (reference sequence). V shed 4 bases and J shed 0 bases, with 9 bases lying between them. There are 13 residues in the CDR3. CDR3 residues: CAWNGNLNTEAFF. The CDR3 coding sequence is TGTGCCTGGAACGGGAATCTGAACACTGAAGCTTTCTTT.

In this sample, this clone turned up once. V usage is TRBV7-9 and J usage is TRBJ1-6; D not certain. The CDR3 has 15 amino acids. With 2 bases removed from V and 0 bases from J, the gap between germline ends came to 5 bases. The germline V gene has CDR1 SEHNR and CDR2 FQNEAQ (reference sequence). This CDR3 is CASSLMGSYNSPLHF. CDR3 in DNA: TGTGCCAGCAGCTTAATGGGCTCCTATAATTCACCCCTCCACTTT.

The chain is built from TRBV5-1 and TRBJ2-7; D gene uncertain. Germline V lookup: CDR1 SGHRS, CDR2 YFSETQ. The ends were cut back, 4 bases at V and 3 bases at J, with 11 bases in the middle. This CDR3 spans 13 amino acids. CDR3 nucleotide sequence: TGCGCCAGCAGCACCCCGGACGGCTACGAGCAGTACTTC. Amino acids: CASSTPDGYEQYF.

The chain couples TRBV28 to TRBJ2-1; D is perhaps TRBD2 (6 bases). CDR3 length: 16 residues. Trimming left V 6 bases short and J 3 bases short, with 18 bases between. CDR1 and CDR2 (germline): MDHEN, SYDVKM. The CDR3 spells CASSLGGRRFYNEQFF. CDR3 nucleotide sequence: TGTGCCAGCAGCCTGGGGGGACGCCGCTTCTACAATGAGCAGTTCTTC.

This chain uses TRBV6-5 with TRBJ2-4, with D unresolved. The V gene's germline CDR1 is MNHEY and CDR2 SVGAGI. The CDR3 covers 15 residues. The V and J ends lost 5 bases and 0 bases respectively, with 11 bases between them. CDR3 residues: CASSRSGLAKNIQYF. CDR3 nucleotide sequence: TGTGCCAGCAGTCGTTCCGGGTTAGCCAAAAACATTCAGTACTTC.